The 3 T cell receptor beta chains presented below share a single source sample, sequenced in a study of CD8 T cells in ankylosing spondylitis (dated by TCRdb to about 2017). Overall study results and their limits: A TCR beta motif of several highly homologous amino acid variants appeared characteristic of blood from ankylosing spondylitis patients.

These receptors lack a known antigen. To prepare the library, 5' RACE was applied. Sequencing instrument: Illumina HiSeq 2500. TCRdb applied fastp at Q25 and MiXCR to the public reads, then kept only in-frame beta chains. One record per CDR3 amino acid sequence lists the most common genes and DNA. Within this sample are approximately 540,000 distinct CDR3 sequences, with roughly an eighth of them counted one time only. Of the sample, 6.5% to 7% falls within the top ten clones. Specimen: blood, either unsorted or a sorted T cell fraction (not recorded which). The receptors were gathered from a male donor with ankylosing spondylitis.

J is TRBJ1-1 and V is TRBV9; weak D call: TRBD1 (5 bases). From germline, CDR1 is SGDLS and CDR2 YYNGEE. The ends were cut back, 0 bases at V and 0 bases at J, with 12 bases in the middle. The CDR3 spans 16 residues. In nucleotides, the CDR3 is TGTGCCAGCAGCGTAGGTTCAGGGCAACTGAACACTGAAGCTTTCTTT. Residues: CASSVGSGQLNTEAFF. The whole variable domain, filled in from reference TRBV9 and TRBJ1-1, reads DSGVTQTPKHLITATGQRVTLRCSPRSGDLSVYWYQQSLDQGLQFLIQYYNGEERAKGNILERFSAQQFPDLHSELNLSSLELGDSALYFCASSVGSGQLNTEAFFGQGTRLTVV.

The table lists this clonotype with many counts. This chain links TRBV27 with TRBJ1-5; TRBD1 matches 9 bases. The CDR3 length is 13 residues. In germline, CDR1 is MNHEY, CDR2 SMNVEV (reference sequence). J was trimmed by 7 bases and V by 5 bases; bases with no gene match: 3. The CDR3 sequence is CASSGDRDQPQHF. Here the CDR3 DNA reads TGTGCCAGCAGTGGGGACAGGGACCAGCCCCAGCATTTT.

J is TRBJ1-1 and V is TRBV6-1, with D maybe TRBD1 (6 bases). The CDR3 contains 14 residues. The V end was cut by 8 bases, the J end by 6 bases, with 19 bases between. Per germline, CDR1 MNHNS and CDR2 SASEGT. The CDR3 sequence is CASLRRGRISEAFF. CDR3 nucleotides: TGTGCCAGCCTGAGAAGGGGGAGGATCTCTGAAGCTTTCTTT.